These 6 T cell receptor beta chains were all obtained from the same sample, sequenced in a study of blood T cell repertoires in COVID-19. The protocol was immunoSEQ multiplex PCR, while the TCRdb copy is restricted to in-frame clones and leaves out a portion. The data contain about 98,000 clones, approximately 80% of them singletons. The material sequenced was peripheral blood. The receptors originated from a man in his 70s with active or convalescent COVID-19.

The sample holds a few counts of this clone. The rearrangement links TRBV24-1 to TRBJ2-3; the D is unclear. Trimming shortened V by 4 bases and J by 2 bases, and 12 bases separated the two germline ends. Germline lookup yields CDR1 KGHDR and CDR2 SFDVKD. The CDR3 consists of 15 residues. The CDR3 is CATSDKTGNTDTQYF. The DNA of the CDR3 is TGTGCCACCAGTGACAAGACTGGAAACACAGATACGCAGTATTTT.

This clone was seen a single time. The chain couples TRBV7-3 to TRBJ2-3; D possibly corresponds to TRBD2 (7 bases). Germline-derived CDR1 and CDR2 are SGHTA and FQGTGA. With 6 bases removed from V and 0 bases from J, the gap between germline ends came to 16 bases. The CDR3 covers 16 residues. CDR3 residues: CASSQHGGPSTDTQYF. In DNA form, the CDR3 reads TGTGCCAGCAGTCAACACGGGGGGCCGAGCACAGATACGCAGTATTTT.

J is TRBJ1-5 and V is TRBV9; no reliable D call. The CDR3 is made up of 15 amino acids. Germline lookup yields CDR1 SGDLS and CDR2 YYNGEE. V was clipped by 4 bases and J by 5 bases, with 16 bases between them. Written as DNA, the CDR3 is TGTGCCAGCAGCCAAGACGAGGGCCCCTATCAGCCCCAGCATTTT. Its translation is CASSQDEGPYQPQHF.

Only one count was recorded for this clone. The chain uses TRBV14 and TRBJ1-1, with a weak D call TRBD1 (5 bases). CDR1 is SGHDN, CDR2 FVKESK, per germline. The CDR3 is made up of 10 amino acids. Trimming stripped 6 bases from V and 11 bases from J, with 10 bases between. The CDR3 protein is CASRDIGAFF. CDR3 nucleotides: TGTGCCAGCAGGGACATAGGGGCTTTCTTT.

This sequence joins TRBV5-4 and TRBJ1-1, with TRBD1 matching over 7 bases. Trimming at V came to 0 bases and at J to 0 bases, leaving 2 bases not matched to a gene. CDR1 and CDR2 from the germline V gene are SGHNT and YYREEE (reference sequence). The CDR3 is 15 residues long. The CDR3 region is CASSLGQGVNTEAFF. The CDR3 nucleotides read TGTGCCAGCAGCTTGGGACAGGGAGTGAACACTGAAGCTTTCTTT.

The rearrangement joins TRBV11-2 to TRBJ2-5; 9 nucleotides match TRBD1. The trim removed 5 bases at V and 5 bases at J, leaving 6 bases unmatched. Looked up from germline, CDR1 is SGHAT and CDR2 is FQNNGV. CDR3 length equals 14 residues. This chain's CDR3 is CASSISQGAETQYF. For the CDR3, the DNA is TGTGCCAGCAGCATCTCACAGGGGGCTGAGACCCAGTACTTC. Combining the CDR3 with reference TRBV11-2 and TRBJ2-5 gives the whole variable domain EAGVAQSPRYKIIEKRQSVAFWCNPISGHATLYWYQQILGQGPKLLIQFQNNGVVDDSQLPKDRFSAERLKGVDSTLKIQPAKLEDSAVYLCASSISQGAETQYFGPGTRLLVL.